The clone carrying this T cell receptor beta chain turned up a few times. The data originate from a study of blood T cell repertoires in COVID-19. Study summary: COVID-19 samples, acute and convalescent, were from the United States, Italy and Spain. T cells, B-cell-depleted T cells, or PBMCs supplied cDNA or gDNA.

Methods used by the authors: Amplification from reference gene primers served as the basis for estimated nucleated cell counts. Some clones are missing from TCRdb's copy, which holds only in-frame ones; the method was immunoSEQ multiplex PCR. V and J calls and clone size come straight from that table; D and trimming were deduced from the DNA. The sample carries some 140,000 clones, approximately 82% recorded once. This CDR3 comprises 14 residues. In germline, CDR1 is SGHKS, CDR2 YYEKEE (reference sequence). The junction had 8 bases not matched to a gene; V was cut back by 4 bases and J by 5 bases. This chain uses TRBV5-5 with TRBJ2-7, with 8 bases that match TRBD2. The sequenced material came from peripheral blood. This sequence was found in a man between 60 and 70 years old who had recovered from COVID-19. The DNA for the CDR3 is TGTGCCAGCAGCGGCCGAGCGGGGGCCCACGAGCAGTACTTC. This gives the protein CASSGRAGAHEQYF.